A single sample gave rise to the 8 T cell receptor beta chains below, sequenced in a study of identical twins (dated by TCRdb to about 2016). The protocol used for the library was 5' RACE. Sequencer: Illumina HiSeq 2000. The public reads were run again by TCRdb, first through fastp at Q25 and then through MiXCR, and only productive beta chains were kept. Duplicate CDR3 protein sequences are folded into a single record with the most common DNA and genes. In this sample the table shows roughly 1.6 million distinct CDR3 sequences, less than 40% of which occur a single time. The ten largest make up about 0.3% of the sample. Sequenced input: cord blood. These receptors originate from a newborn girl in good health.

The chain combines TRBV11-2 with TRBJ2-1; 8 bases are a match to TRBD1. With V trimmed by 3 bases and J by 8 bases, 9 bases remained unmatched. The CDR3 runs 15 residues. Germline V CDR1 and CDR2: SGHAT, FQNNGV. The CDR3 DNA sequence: TGTGCCAGCAGCTTGTTTGGACAGGGAGGCGATGAGCAGTTCTTC. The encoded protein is CASSLFGQGGDEQFF.

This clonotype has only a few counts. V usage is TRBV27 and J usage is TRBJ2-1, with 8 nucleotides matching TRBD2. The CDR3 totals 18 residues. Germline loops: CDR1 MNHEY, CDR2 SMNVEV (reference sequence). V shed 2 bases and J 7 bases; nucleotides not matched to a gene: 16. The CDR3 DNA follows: TGTGCCAGCAGTTTACTATTGACTAGCGCCAACAAAGGGAATGAGCAGTTCTTC. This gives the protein CASSLLLTSANKGNEQFF.

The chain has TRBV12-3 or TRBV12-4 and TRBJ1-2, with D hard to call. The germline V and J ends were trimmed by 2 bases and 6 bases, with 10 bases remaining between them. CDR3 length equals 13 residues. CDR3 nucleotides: TGTGCCAGCAGTTTATGGAATCGGGATGGCTACACCTTC. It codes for CASSLWNRDGYTF.

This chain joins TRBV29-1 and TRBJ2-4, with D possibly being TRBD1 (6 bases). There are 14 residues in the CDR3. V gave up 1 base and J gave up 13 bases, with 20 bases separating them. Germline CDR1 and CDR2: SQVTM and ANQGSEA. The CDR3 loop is CSVEGRGSYNEQYF. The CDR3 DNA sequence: TGCAGCGTTGAAGGCAGGGGCTCCTACAATGAGCAGTACTTC.

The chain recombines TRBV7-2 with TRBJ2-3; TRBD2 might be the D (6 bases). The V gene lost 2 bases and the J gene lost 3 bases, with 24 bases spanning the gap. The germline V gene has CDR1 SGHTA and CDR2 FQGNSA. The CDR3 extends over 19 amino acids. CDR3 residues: CASSLMGTRRGWGTDTQYF. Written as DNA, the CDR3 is TGTGCCAGCAGCTTAATGGGTACTAGGCGGGGTTGGGGGACAGATACGCAGTATTTT.

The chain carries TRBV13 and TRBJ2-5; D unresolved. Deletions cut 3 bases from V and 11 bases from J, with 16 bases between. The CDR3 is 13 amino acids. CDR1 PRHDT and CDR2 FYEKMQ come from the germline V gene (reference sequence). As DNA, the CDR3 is TGTGCCAGCAGCTTCGCTAGAAGGGTTGAGCAGTACTTC. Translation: CASSFARRVEQYF. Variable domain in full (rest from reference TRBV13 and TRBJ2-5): AAGVIQSPRHLIKEKRETATLKCYPIPRHDTVYWYQQGPGQDPQFLISFYEKMQSDKGSIPDRFSAQQFSDYHSELNMSSLELGDSALYFCASSFARRVEQYFGPGTRLLVL.

The chain's CDR3 is CSARADGRYNEQFF. CDR3 DNA sequence: TGCAGTGCTAGGGCCGACGGGAGATACAATGAGCAGTTCTTC. V gene TRBV20-1 combines with J gene TRBJ2-1; a weak D match, TRBD2 (6 bases). Trimming removed 3 bases at V and 4 bases at J, with 13 bases between. The V gene's germline CDR1 is DFQATT and CDR2 SNEGSKA (reference sequence). This CDR3 is 14 amino acids long.

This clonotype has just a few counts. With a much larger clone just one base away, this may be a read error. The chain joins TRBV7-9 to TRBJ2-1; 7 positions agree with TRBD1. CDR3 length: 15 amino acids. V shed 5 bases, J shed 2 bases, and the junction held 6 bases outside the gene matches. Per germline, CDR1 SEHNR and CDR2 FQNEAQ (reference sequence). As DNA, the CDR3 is TGTGCCAGCAGCCCCCGGGACAGCCCCTACAATGAGCAGTTCTTC. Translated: CASSPRDSPYNEQFF.